What follows describes a single T cell receptor (beta chain). The antigen remains unidentified. The primer mix had 60 Vbeta and 13 Jbeta primers. Profiled with immunoSEQ multiplex PCR; TCRdb holds only in-frame clones, not every one. In all, the sample yields some 150,000 clones. The record originates from a study of cytomegalovirus exposure and HLA in healthy donors. The CDR3 spans 14 residues. Trimming at V came to 4 bases and at J to 10 bases, leaving 8 bases not matched to a gene. Germline V gene lookup returns CDR1 SGHRS and CDR2 YFSETQ. Every donor was a healthy person donating bone marrow. Study outcomes and limitations: Links to common viral pathogens appeared, in a later analysis, for several of the most significant clusters. In an earlier analysis, in some 600 donors, most V segments appeared productive either ~90% or ~30% of the time. The classifier reportedly diagnosed cytomegalovirus status with high specificity and sensitivity.

The rearrangement uses TRBV5-1 and TRBJ2-1, with 10 bases matching TRBD1. The origin of this receptor is a man aged 40-49 years in good health and CMV-seronegative. The sample consisted of PBMCs. In DNA, the CDR3 is TGCGCCAGCAGCGAACAGACAGGGGGCGAGGAGCAGTTCTTC. This translates into CASSEQTGGEEQFF.